This T cell receptor beta chain originates from a study of Ad26.COV2.S vaccination and SARS-CoV-2 variants. Study in general: This donor came from the COV1001 trial of Ad26.COV2.S.

Here immunoSEQ multiplex PCR was the method, and the copy in TCRdb shows in-frame clones only, minus some. The profile shows 350,000 to 500,000 clones, approximately 92% of them singletons. V was pared by 5 bases and J by 8 bases, with 9 bases between. Germline CDR1 DFQATT, CDR2 SNEGSKA (reference sequence). The CDR3 contains 10 residues. As to this clone: The target antigen is unknown.

Treatment indicated: around 19 received Ad26.COV2.S at low or high dose, single or two shots; about 5 received placebo; per-sample allocation not given. After the first vaccine or placebo injection, samples were drawn on day 63. Study-wide results and limits: The analyses of TCR breadth and depth may have understated the size of total T cell responses. Among vaccine recipients, spike-specific TCR breadth exceeded that of placebo recipients.

This clonotype was obtained from a person aged 18 to 59 who received the Ad26.COV2.S COVID-19 vaccine or a placebo. This chain connects TRBV20-1 to TRBJ1-1; D remains unclear. The sample here was peripheral blood, taken in a trial of Ad26.COV2.S vaccine versus placebo. CDR3 residues: CSAVRREAFF. CDR3 DNA: TGCAGTGCTGTGAGGAGAGAAGCTTTCTTT.